Listed below are T cell receptor beta chains from one sample, sequenced in a study of blood T cell repertoires in COVID-19. Sequenced by immunoSEQ multiplex PCR; TCRdb stores in-frame clones only, minus some. The profile shows fewer than 250,000 clones, 82% of them singletons. The sample was peripheral blood. These receptors all come from a woman between 35 and 50 years old with acute or convalescent COVID-19. Each CDR3 is given without its conserved first and last residue. Clone size is shown for a subset of rows, as once, few, many or a class of expanded clone.

>13|TRBV6-5|.|TRBJ1-5
ASRPQTGPNQPQH
>15|TRBV6-6|.|TRBJ2-1
ASSRRLAGNPGNEQF
>11|TRBV4-2|.|TRBJ2-3
ASSPLSPDTQY
>14|TRBV24-1|.|TRBJ2-4
ATSDPRTGSSSIQY
>13|TRBV2|.|TRBJ2-1
ASSEERGIYNEQF
>13|TRBV7-3|.|TRBJ2-1
ASSLEFGGPNEQF
>14|TRBV30|.|TRBJ1-4
AWSLGQGATNEKLF
>13|TRBV10-2|.|TRBJ1-2
ASSEEKGAGGGYT
>15|TRBV27|.|TRBJ1-2
ASSHSSRAGGNYGYT
>12|TRBV7-2|.|TRBJ1-2
ASSLAQGLGGYT
>10|TRBV4-2|.|TRBJ2-3
ASSPQGDTQY
>17|TRBV7-6|.|TRBJ2-3
ASSLLTSGSREETDTQY
>15|TRBV19|.|TRBJ1-1
ASQVFGKGQGSSEAF
>13|TRBV10-3|.|TRBJ1-1
AISDPSAGYTEAF
>13|TRBV21-1|.|TRBJ2-1
ASLHPRGVFNEQF
>13|TRBV6-2/TRBV6-3|.|TRBJ1-5
ASSQSRTKNQPQH
>12|TRBV5-1|.|TRBJ1-2
ASSLETGWDGYT
>13|TRBV5-1|.|TRBJ1-2
ASSWGQGRGYGYT
>13|TRBV28|.|TRBJ1-1
ASSSGGQMNTEAF
>15|TRBV5-1|.|TRBJ2-2
ASSPDPSGGDTGELF
>12|TRBV15|.|TRBJ1-5
ATSLTGGGKPQH
>11|TRBV7-2|.|TRBJ2-5
ASSFQLVETQY
>11|TRBV10-3|.|TRBJ2-3
AISDGLTDTQY
>13|TRBV9|once|TRBJ1-1
ASSVVGAGNTEAF
>11|TRBV6-5|.|TRBJ2-7
ASSTQGAYEQY
>12|TRBV27|once|TRBJ1-6
ASTTGMENSPLH
>12|TRBV4-1|.|TRBJ2-3
ASSLAGDLDTQY
>12|TRBV4-3|once|TRBJ2-7
ASSQDVASYEQY
>13|TRBV5-6|once|TRBJ1-1
ASSLGNRPNTEAF
>13|TRBV4-1|once|TRBJ2-7
ASSQEVPTAYEQY
>12|TRBV19|.|TRBJ2-7
ASSTPGYSYEQY
>15|TRBV5-6|.|TRBJ1-1
ASSLTQILTVNTEAF
>13|TRBV5-1|.|TRBJ2-1
ASSHTGDSYNEQF
>15|TRBV10-3|once|TRBJ1-1
AISSTGAGTRNTEAF
>14|TRBV24-1|.|TRBJ2-1
ATSSYRREGRNEQF
>14|TRBV19|.|TRBJ2-7
ASSIPQASGRYEQY
>13|TRBV27|.|TRBJ2-6
ASSLLGVGANVLT
>12|TRBV29-1|.|TRBJ2-7
SAIGAGITYEQY
>14|TRBV5-6|once|TRBJ2-2
ASSLVDRRNTGELF
>16|TRBV3-1/TRBV3-2|.|TRBJ2-1
ASSQDRREQGYRNEQF
>13|TRBV10-3|.|TRBJ1-2
AISEGGTGDYGYT
>13|TRBV19|.|TRBJ1-4
ASSTLGGSDEKLF
>13|TRBV6-6|.|TRBJ1-5
ASSLVSTGDQPQH
>13|TRBV7-2|.|TRBJ1-2
ASSAMEGSSAGYT
>15|TRBV27|.|TRBJ2-6
ASRTGTGPSGANVLT
>13|TRBV5-1|.|TRBJ1-1
ASSRGTGRVTEAF
>12|TRBV2|.|TRBJ2-3
ASSGLAVTDTQY
>14|TRBV5-1|.|TRBJ2-2
ASSSSSRERTGELF
>11|TRBV30|.|TRBJ1-1
AWSAEVDTEAF
>13|TRBV11-3|.|TRBJ2-1
ASSEGLAALNEQF
>13|TRBV6-2/TRBV6-3|once|TRBJ1-5
ASSYRRALDQPQH
>16|TRBV21-1|.|TRBJ2-4
ASSKVLAGGRGKNIQY
>13|TRBV5-1|.|TRBJ1-5
ASSLTGVSNQPQH
>14|TRBV19|.|TRBJ2-1
ASSPLGLRRGNEQF
>13|TRBV6-1|.|TRBJ2-1
ASSERAGDYNEQF